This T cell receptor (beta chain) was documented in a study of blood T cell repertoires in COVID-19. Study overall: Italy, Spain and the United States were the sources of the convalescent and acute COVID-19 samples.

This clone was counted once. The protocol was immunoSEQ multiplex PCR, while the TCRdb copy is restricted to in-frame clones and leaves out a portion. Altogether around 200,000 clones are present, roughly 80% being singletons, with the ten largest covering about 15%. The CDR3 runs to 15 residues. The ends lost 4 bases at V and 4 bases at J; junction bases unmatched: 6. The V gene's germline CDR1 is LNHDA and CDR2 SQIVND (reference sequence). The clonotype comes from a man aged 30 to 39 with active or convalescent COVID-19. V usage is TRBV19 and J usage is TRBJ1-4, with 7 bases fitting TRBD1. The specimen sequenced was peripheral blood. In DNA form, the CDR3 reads TGTGCCAGTAGTACGCTACAGGGGTATAATGAAAAACTGTTTTTT. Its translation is CASSTLQGYNEKLFF.